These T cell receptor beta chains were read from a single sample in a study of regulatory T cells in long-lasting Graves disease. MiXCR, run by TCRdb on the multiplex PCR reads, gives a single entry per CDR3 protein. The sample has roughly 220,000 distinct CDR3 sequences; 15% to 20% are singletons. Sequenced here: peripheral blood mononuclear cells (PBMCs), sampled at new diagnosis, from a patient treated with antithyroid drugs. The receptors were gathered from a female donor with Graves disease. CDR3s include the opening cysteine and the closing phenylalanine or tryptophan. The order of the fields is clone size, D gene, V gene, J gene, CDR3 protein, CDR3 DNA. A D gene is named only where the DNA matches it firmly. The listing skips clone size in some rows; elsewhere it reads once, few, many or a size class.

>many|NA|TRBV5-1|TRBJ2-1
CASSLGTSNEQFF
TGCGCCAGCAGCTTGGGGACTTCCAATGAGCAGTTCTTC
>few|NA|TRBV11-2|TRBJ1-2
CASSPDNYGYTF
TGTGCCAGCAGCCCAGATAACTATGGCTACACCTTC
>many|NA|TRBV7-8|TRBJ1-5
CASSSGRTMNQPQHF
TGTGCCAGCAGCTCGGGACGGACGATGAATCAGCCCCAGCATTTT
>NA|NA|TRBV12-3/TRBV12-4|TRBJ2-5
CASSFSGASNQPQYF
TGTGCCAGCAGTTTCTCAGGGGCGAGCAATCAGCCCCAGTACTTC
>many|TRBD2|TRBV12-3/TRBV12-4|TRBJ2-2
CASSPTGLAGGELFF
TGTGCCAGCAGTCCGACGGGACTAGCTGGCGGGGAGCTGTTTTTT
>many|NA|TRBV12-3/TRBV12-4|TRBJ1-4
CASGLATNEKLFF
TGTGCCAGCGGACTTGCAACTAATGAAAAACTGTTTTTT
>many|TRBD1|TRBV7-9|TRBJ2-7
CASSGSGTVAYEQYF
TGTGCCAGCAGCGGCTCCGGGACAGTCGCCTACGAGCAGTACTTC
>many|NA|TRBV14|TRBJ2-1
CANLSQTASSYNEQFF
TGTGCCAACCTCTCACAGACAGCAAGCTCCTACAATGAGCAGTTCTTC
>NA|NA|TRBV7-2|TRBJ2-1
CASSLAQGGVGNEQFF
TGTGCCAGCAGCTTAGCGCAGGGGGGAGTGGGCAATGAGCAGTTCTTC
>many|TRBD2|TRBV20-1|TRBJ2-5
CSAEETSGRDETQYF
TGCAGTGCAGAAGAGACTAGCGGGAGGGATGAGACCCAGTACTTC
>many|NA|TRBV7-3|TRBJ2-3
CASSSQPVDDTQYF
TGTGCCAGCAGCTCCCAACCTGTTGATGATACGCAGTATTTT
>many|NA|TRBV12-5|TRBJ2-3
CASGLNTDTQYF
TGTGCTAGTGGTTTGAACACAGATACGCAGTATTTT
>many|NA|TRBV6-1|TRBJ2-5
CASSPVGETQYF
TGTGCCAGCAGCCCAGTTGGGGAGACCCAGTACTTC
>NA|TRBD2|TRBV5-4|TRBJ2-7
CASSPKGLAGPSAEQYF
TGTGCCAGCAGCCCCAAGGGACTAGCGGGACCTAGCGCCGAGCAGTACTTC
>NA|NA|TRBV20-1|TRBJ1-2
CSARLAGEGKSYGYTF
TGCAGTGCTAGATTAGCAGGGGAGGGGAAATCCTATGGCTACACCTTC
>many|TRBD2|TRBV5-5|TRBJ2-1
CASSLVSGGRDEQFF
TGTGCCAGCAGCTTGGTTAGCGGGGGGCGGGATGAGCAGTTCTTC
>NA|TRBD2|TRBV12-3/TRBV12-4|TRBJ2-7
CASSLDGGRAGYEQYF
TGTGCCAGCAGTTTAGATGGCGGGAGGGCCGGGTACGAGCAGTACTTC
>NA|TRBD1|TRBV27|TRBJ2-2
CASTRTGTTGELFF
TGTGCCAGCACCCGGACAGGGACCACCGGGGAGCTGTTTTTT
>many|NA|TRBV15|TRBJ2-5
CATSRGGAGETQYF
TGTGCCACCAGCAGAGGGGGGGCAGGAGAGACCCAGTACTTC
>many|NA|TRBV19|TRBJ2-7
CASSIAAARSYEQYF
TGTGCCAGTAGTATAGCCGCGGCTCGGTCCTACGAGCAGTACTTC
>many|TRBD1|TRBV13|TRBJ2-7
CASSSGTGGLGQYF
TGTGCCAGCAGCTCCGGGACAGGGGGCCTTGGGCAGTACTTC
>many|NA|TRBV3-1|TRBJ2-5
CASSGRDQETQYF
TGTGCCAGCAGCGGACGGGACCAAGAGACCCAGTACTTC
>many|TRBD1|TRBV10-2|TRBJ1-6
CASKRQGGSPLHF
TGCGCCAGCAAGCGACAGGGCGGTTCACCCCTCCACTTT
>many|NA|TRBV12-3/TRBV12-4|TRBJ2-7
CASSFSPGDEQYF
TGTGCCAGCAGTTTCTCCCCGGGAGACGAGCAGTACTTC
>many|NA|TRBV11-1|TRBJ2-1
CASSQPGYNEQFF
TGTGCCAGCAGCCAACCGGGGTACAATGAGCAGTTCTTC
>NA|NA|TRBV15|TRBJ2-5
CATSRVQVSGYQETQYF
TGTGCCACCAGCAGAGTACAGGTCTCAGGGTACCAAGAGACCCAGTACTTC
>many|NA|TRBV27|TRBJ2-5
CASRKGTQETQYF
TGTGCCAGCAGAAAGGGCACACAAGAGACCCAGTACTTC
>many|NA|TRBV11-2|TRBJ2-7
CASSPKAGQKYEQYF
TGTGCCAGCAGCCCGAAAGCGGGACAGAAATACGAGCAGTACTTC
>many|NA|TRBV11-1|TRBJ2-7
CASSLAGRNYEQYF
TGTGCCAGCAGCTTAGCCGGACGGAACTACGAGCAGTACTTC
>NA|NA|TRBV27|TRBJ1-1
CASTPGTTVNTEAFF
TGTGCCAGCACCCCGGGCACGACGGTTAACACTGAAGCTTTCTTT
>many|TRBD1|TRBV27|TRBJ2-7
CASSRWDRVYEQYF
TGTGCCAGCAGTAGATGGGACAGGGTCTACGAGCAGTACTTC
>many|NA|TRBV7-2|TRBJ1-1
CASSLEGGVTEAFF
TGTGCCAGCAGCTTAGAAGGGGGGGTCACTGAAGCTTTCTTT
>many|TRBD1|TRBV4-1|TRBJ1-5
CASSGTVNQPQHF
TGCGCCAGCAGCGGGACAGTTAATCAGCCCCAGCATTTT
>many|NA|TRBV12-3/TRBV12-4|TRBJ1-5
CASSRHVQPQHF
TGTGCCAGCAGTCGACACGTTCAGCCCCAGCATTTT
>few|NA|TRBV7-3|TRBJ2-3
CASSKYTTDTQYF
TGTGCCAGCAGCAAATATACCACAGATACGCAGTATTTT
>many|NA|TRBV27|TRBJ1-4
CASSSDGRANEKLFF
TGTGCCAGCAGTTCGGACGGAAGGGCTAATGAAAAACTGTTTTTT
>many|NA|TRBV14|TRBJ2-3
CASSHGRLTDTQYF
TGTGCCAGCAGCCACGGACGGCTCACAGATACGCAGTATTTT
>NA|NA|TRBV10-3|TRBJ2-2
CASGELFF
TGTGCCAGCGGGGAGCTGTTTTTT
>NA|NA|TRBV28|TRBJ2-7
CASSPTVGEWYEQYF
TGTGCCAGCAGTCCTACAGTAGGAGAATGGTACGAGCAGTACTTC
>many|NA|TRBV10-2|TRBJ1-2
CASSEEWANYGYTF
TGCGCCAGCAGTGAGGAATGGGCAAACTATGGCTACACCTTC
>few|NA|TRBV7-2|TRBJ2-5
CASSYSRGEGRETQYF
TGTGCCAGCAGCTACTCGCGGGGAGAGGGCCGAGAGACCCAGTACTTC
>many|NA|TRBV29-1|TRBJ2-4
CSVLDRAKNIQYF
TGCAGCGTGCTTGACAGGGCCAAAAACATTCAGTACTTC
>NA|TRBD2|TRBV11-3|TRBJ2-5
CASSYIAGGPQYF
TGTGCCAGCAGCTACATAGCGGGAGGACCCCAGTACTTC
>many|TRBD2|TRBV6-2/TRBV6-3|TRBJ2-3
CASSNSGGDNTQYF
TGTGCCAGCAGCAATAGCGGGGGCGATAATACGCAGTATTTT
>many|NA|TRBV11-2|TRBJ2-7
CASSLAPDRREQYF
TGTGCCAGCAGCTTAGCCCCGGACCGGAGGGAGCAGTACTTC
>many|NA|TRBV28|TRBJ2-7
CASSLPNYEQYF
TGTGCCAGCAGTTTACCCAACTACGAGCAGTACTTC
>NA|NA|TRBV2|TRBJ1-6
CASSLNRASPLHF
TGTGCCAGCAGTTTGAACAGGGCTTCACCCCTCCACTTT
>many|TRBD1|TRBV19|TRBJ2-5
CASSIRPGGETQYF
TGTGCCAGTAGTATAAGGCCAGGGGGAGAGACCCAGTACTTC
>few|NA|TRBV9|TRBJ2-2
CASSVGPADTGELFF
TGTGCCAGCAGCGTAGGGCCGGCGGACACCGGGGAGCTGTTTTTT
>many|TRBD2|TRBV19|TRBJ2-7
CASSPWGYTSGRAYEQYF
TGTGCCAGTAGTCCGTGGGGATACACTAGCGGGAGGGCCTACGAGCAGTACTTC
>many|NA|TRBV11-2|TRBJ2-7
CASSLYDFDRPDYEQYF
TGTGCCAGCAGCTTATATGATTTTGACAGGCCGGACTACGAGCAGTACTTC
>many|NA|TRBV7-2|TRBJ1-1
CASSYPGENTEAFF
TGTGCCAGCAGCTACCCAGGGGAGAACACTGAAGCTTTCTTT
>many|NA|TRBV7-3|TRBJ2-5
CASSPGFQETQYF
TGTGCCAGCAGTCCTGGGTTCCAAGAGACCCAGTACTTC
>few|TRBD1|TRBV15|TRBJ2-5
CATKMPNRGQETQYF
TGTGCCACCAAAATGCCTAACAGGGGCCAAGAGACCCAGTACTTC
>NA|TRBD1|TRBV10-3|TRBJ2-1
CAMRQGNSYEQFF
TGTGCCATGAGACAGGGGAACTCCTACGAGCAGTTCTTC
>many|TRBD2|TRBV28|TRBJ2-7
CASSSGLAEFYEQYF
TGTGCCAGCAGTTCAGGACTAGCGGAGTTTTACGAGCAGTACTTC
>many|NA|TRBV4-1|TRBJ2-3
CASSQTTVDTQYF
TGCGCCAGCAGCCAAACGACAGTAGATACGCAGTATTTT
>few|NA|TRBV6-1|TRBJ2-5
CASRYQSRETQYF
TGTGCCAGCAGGTATCAGAGCAGGGAGACCCAGTACTTC
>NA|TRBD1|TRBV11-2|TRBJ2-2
CASSSQGAGTGELFF
TGTGCCAGCAGTTCTCAGGGGGCCGGCACCGGGGAGCTGTTTTTT
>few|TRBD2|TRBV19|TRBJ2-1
CASSPRTSGRGANEQFF
TGTGCCAGTAGTCCAAGGACTAGCGGGAGAGGGGCCAATGAGCAGTTCTTC